This TCR beta chain is from a study of cytomegalovirus exposure and HLA in healthy donors. General study findings and limits: A later analysis reportedly found fewer N-insertions in an Asian-associated ancestry cluster than the approximately 700-donor mean.

This clone has more than one count but fewer than ten. Its antigen remains unidentified. 13 Jbeta primers and 60 Vbeta primers were used for the PCR. The repertoire was sequenced with immunoSEQ multiplex PCR; TCRdb's copy has only in-frame clones and lacks some. The data show 100,000 to 150,000 clones, with about 10% seen just once and just over 4.5% held by the top ten. V lost 0 bases, J lost 6 bases, and 6 bases lay in between. CDR1 is GTSNPN, CDR2 SVGIG, per germline (reference sequence). This CDR3 has 11 residues. The sample comprised PBMCs. The sequence derives from a young woman in good health and CMV-seropositive. This rearrangement joins TRBV30 to TRBJ2-7; D is undetermined. The CDR3: CAWSVGGEQYF. DNA of the CDR3: TGTGCCTGGAGTGTAGGCGGCGAGCAGTACTTC.